The clone carrying this TCR beta chain was counted only a few times. Its cognate antigen is unknown. The data are from a study of identical twins. This CDR3 is 15 amino acids long. The V gene end was trimmed by 2 bases and the J gene end by 14 bases; junction bases not matched to a gene: 11. Per the germline V gene, CDR1 is DFQATT and CDR2 is SNEGSKA (reference sequence). A universal primer site arose from template switching, and cDNA bore unique molecular identifiers. TCRdb re-analysed the 5' RACE reads in MiXCR, keeping a single row per CDR3 protein. The sample shows roughly 720,000 distinct CDR3 sequences, roughly 18% of them seen only once. Whole-study results and caveats: Within twin pairs, the out-of-frame alpha sequences they shared showed excess low generation probability.

These data were likewise used in another study, on T cells expressing NK-cell markers. That paper notes: Within the sequenced cohort of eight donors, seven exhibited HCMV seropositivity and one was seronegative. HCMV specificity of the expanded NKG2C+ T cell clones stayed unclear.

The sequence derives from a woman aged 18-29 years in good health. This sequence joins TRBV20-1 and TRBJ2-1; 14 bases are a match to TRBD2. The sequencing sample was made of PBMCs. CDR3 nucleotides: TGCAGTGCTAGACCAAGGACTAGCGGGGGGCGGGGCGAGTTCTTC. Protein product: CSARPRTSGGRGEFF.